The 11 T cell receptor beta chains given below trace back to one sample, sequenced in a study of CD8+ T cells in alopecia areata. Reverse transcribed after extraction, RNA yielded cDNA as the sequencing template. Sequenced by immunoSEQ multiplex PCR; TCRdb stores in-frame clones only, minus some. Of around 140,000 clones listed, roughly 54% are singletons. Treatment of the sample: oral pan-JAK inhibitor, 5-10 mg twice daily. The sample was CD8+ T cells sorted from blood, taken at week 4, from a patient treated with tofacitinib. All receptors derive from a human donor with alopecia areata.

The V gene is TRBV27, the J gene TRBJ1-2, with D hard to call. The V end lost 0 bases, the J end lost 3 bases, and 26 bases lay between the germline ends. This CDR3 is 20 amino acids long. Germline V gene sequence: CDR1 MNHEY, CDR2 SMNVEV (reference sequence). The CDR3 loop reads CASSLSMSWVNDPRDYGYTF. The DNA of the CDR3 is TGTGCCAGCAGTTTATCCATGTCATGGGTGAACGACCCCCGGGACTATGGCTACACCTTC.

The chain employs TRBV15 and TRBJ1-6; D remains unclear. The V end lost 0 bases, the J end lost 9 bases, and 12 bases lay between the germline ends. The CDR3 has 15 residues. Germline values: CDR1 LNHNV, CDR2 YYDKDF (reference sequence). The CDR3, as DNA: TGTGCCACCAGCAGAGATCGCGGAGGCATTTCACCCCTCCACTTT. This gives the protein CATSRDRGGISPLHF.

The chain uses TRBV19 and TRBJ2-7; tentatively, D is TRBD2 (5 bases). Looked up from germline, CDR1 is LNHDA and CDR2 is SQIVND (reference sequence). The germline V and J ends were trimmed by 5 bases and 3 bases, with 11 bases remaining between them. The CDR3 has 13 residues. The CDR3: CASSPGRYYEQYF. CDR3 in DNA: TGTGCCAGTAGTCCTGGGAGATACTACGAGCAGTACTTC.

This rearrangement joins TRBV29-1 to TRBJ1-4, with 10 bases that match TRBD1. The V and J ends lost 7 bases and 7 bases, in that order; junction bases with no gene match: 9. This CDR3 contains 14 residues. CDR1 and CDR2 (germline): SQVTM, ANQGSEA. The CDR3 protein is CSAISGTGVEKLFF. CDR3 bases: TGCAGCGCCATATCTGGGACAGGGGTTGAAAAACTGTTTTTT.

The chain has TRBV6-5 and TRBJ2-7, with D hard to call. CDR3 length equals 14 residues. From germline, CDR1 is MNHEY and CDR2 SVGAGI. V was shortened by 6 bases and J by 3 bases, with 15 bases between the two germline ends. CDR3 DNA sequence: TGTGCCAGCAGGACTCTCCCCGGTAGCTACGAGCAGTACTTC. Protein: CASRTLPGSYEQYF.

The chain joins TRBV29-1 to TRBJ2-7; 12 positions agree with TRBD1. Germline CDR1 and CDR2: SQVTM and ANQGSEA. The length of the CDR3 is 13 residues. The junction had 2 bases not matched to a gene; V was cut back by 3 bases and J by 5 bases. The CDR3 DNA is TGCAGCGTTGAGGGACAGGGGGCCGACGAGCAGTACTTC. Encoded protein: CSVEGQGADEQYF.

The V call is TRBV27, the J call TRBJ2-7, with D maybe TRBD1 (6 bases). Trimming shortened V by 1 base and J by 5 bases, and 12 bases separated the two germline ends. Per germline, CDR1 MNHEY and CDR2 SMNVEV (reference sequence). The CDR3 contains 14 residues. This CDR3 reads CASSLWAGAHEQYF. The DNA for the CDR3 is TGTGCCAGCAGTTTATGGGCAGGGGCCCACGAGCAGTACTTC.

A few counts support this clone. The chain employs TRBV7-2 and TRBJ2-7; 10 nucleotides line up with TRBD2. J was trimmed by 4 bases and V by 7 bases; bases with no gene match: 7. CDR1 and CDR2 from the germline V gene are SGHTA and FQGNSA. CDR3 length: 14 amino acids. The CDR3 DNA reads TGTGCCAGCACGCCTAGCGGGGGAGAGTACGAGCAGTACTTC. It codes for CASTPSGGEYEQYF. Drawing the rest from reference TRBV7-2 and TRBJ2-7, the complete variable domain is GAGVSQSPSNKVTEKGKDVELRCDPISGHTALYWYRQSLGQGLEFLIYFQGNSAPDKSGLPSDRFSAERTGGSVSTLTIQRTQQEDSAVYLCASTPSGGEYEQYFGPGTRLTVT.

V gene TRBV7-9 combines with J gene TRBJ2-5, with 14 bases lining up with TRBD2. V gave up 5 bases and J gave up 4 bases; unmatched junction bases: 3. Per the germline V gene, CDR1 is SEHNR and CDR2 is FQNEAQ (reference sequence). The CDR3 is made up of 15 amino acids. The CDR3 here is CASSRGLAGVETQYF. In DNA, the CDR3 is TGTGCCAGCAGCCGGGGACTAGCGGGGGTAGAGACCCAGTACTTC.

The chain uses TRBV7-8 and TRBJ2-7; D is ambiguous. The germline CDR1 and CDR2 sequences are SGHVS and FQNEAQ. Trimming took off 5 bases at V and 0 bases at J, with 11 bases between the two ends. CDR3 length: 14 amino acids. The CDR3 DNA reads as TGTGCCAGCAGCCCCGGGTCTCCCTCCTACGAGCAGTACTTC. This codes for CASSPGSPSYEQYF.

The chain links TRBV9 to TRBJ2-1; D remains ambiguous. The CDR3 contains 14 residues. The germline gives CDR1 SGDLS, CDR2 YYNGEE. Trimming left V 0 bases short and J 0 bases short, with 4 bases between. The CDR3, as DNA: TGTGCCAGCAGCGTAGGGAGCTCCTACAATGAGCAGTTCTTC. This sequence encodes CASSVGSSYNEQFF.